There are many counts of the clone carrying this TCR beta chain. These data originate in a study of early T cells in non-severe SARS-CoV-2 infection. TCRdb passed the 5' RACE reads through MiXCR, listing each CDR3 protein once. Of about 28,000 distinct CDR3 sequences listed, approximately 6.4% are singletons. The CDR3 extends over 16 amino acids. The sequences come from whole blood, collected at baseline. This TCR was recovered from an adult who was a healthcare worker with PCR-confirmed SARS-CoV-2 infection or an uninfected control (not recorded which). This chain connects TRBV21-1 to TRBJ2-7; the table's D call, TRBD1, has no DNA check behind it. TRBV21-1 counts as a pseudogene. CDR3 coding DNA: TGTGCCAGCAGCAAAGATTTCGGGACACACGCTCTCGAGCAGTACTTC. Amino acid sequence: CASSKDFGTHALEQYF.